A single sample gave rise to the 12 T cell receptor beta chains below, sequenced in a study of blood T cell repertoires in COVID-19. Clones were sequenced by immunoSEQ multiplex PCR, and TCRdb holds only the in-frame ones, with some missing. The sample lists about 160,000 clones, 90% to 95% occurring once. The sequenced material came from peripheral blood. These receptors were taken from a woman aged 60-75 years with COVID-19, enrolled during active disease.

CDR3 region: CASSFGGKNTEAFF. In DNA form, the CDR3 reads TGTGCCAGCAGCTTCGGCGGTAAGAACACTGAAGCTTTCTTT. The V and J genes are TRBV7-3 and TRBJ1-1; D gene ambiguous. Trimming removed 3 bases at V and 1 base at J, with 9 bases between. Germline CDR1 is SGHTA and CDR2 is FQGTGA. The CDR3 sequence is 14 residues long.

The table lists this clone with a count of one. The chain carries TRBV24-1 and TRBJ2-1; 10 nucleotides line up with TRBD1. The J segment lost 7 bases and the V segment lost 4 bases, leaving 6 bases of the junction unmatched. CDR1 is KGHDR and CDR2 is SFDVKD in the germline V gene. The CDR3 contains 15 residues. The CDR3: CATSDQGQGYNEQFF. The CDR3, as DNA: TGTGCCACCAGTGACCAGGGACAGGGGTATAATGAGCAGTTCTTC.

The chain carries TRBV19 and TRBJ1-4, with TRBD1 as a possible D gene (5 bases). Germline V gives CDR1 LNHDA, CDR2 SQIVND (reference sequence). Trimming took off 5 bases at V and 3 bases at J, with 7 bases between the two ends. The CDR3 loop spans 13 amino acids. The CDR3 sequence: CASSGRANEKLFF. CDR3 sequence (DNA): TGTGCCAGTAGTGGCAGGGCTAATGAAAAACTGTTTTTT.

V gene TRBV7-9 combines with J gene TRBJ1-6; D gene unclear. The germline gives CDR1 SEHNR, CDR2 FQNEAQ (reference sequence). Trimming left V 1 base short and J 6 bases short, with 10 bases between. CDR3 length: 15 amino acids. CDR3 region: CASSLDPRPNSPLHF. The CDR3 DNA sequence: TGTGCCAGCAGCTTAGACCCGAGGCCTAATTCACCCCTCCACTTT. Looking up the rest from reference TRBV7-9 and TRBJ1-6 gives the full variable domain: DTGVSQNPRHKITKRGQNVTFRCDPISEHNRLYWYRQTLGQGPEFLTYFQNEAQLEKSRLLSDRFSAERPKGSFSTLEIQRTEQGDSAMYLCASSLDPRPNSPLHFGNGTRLTVT.

The rearrangement joins TRBV18 to TRBJ2-5, with unresolved D. The germline gives CDR1 KGHSH, CDR2 LQKENI. Trimming removed 5 bases at V and 0 bases at J, with 4 bases between. There are 12 residues in the CDR3. CDR3 loop: CASSRDQETQYF. In DNA form, the CDR3 reads TGTGCCAGCTCAAGAGACCAAGAGACCCAGTACTTC. Filled out from reference TRBV18 and TRBJ2-5, the complete variable domain reads NAGVMQNPRHLVRRRGQEARLRCSPMKGHSHVYWYRQLPEEGLKFMVYLQKENIIDESGMPKERFSAEFPKEGPSILRIQQVVRGDSAAYFCASSRDQETQYFGPGTRLLVL.

The CDR3 reads CASSPGRQENTGELFF. The CDR3 DNA is TGTGCCAGCTCACCGGGTAGGCAGGAGAACACCGGGGAGCTGTTTTTT. The chain has TRBV18 and TRBJ2-2; no clear D gene. Deletions cut 3 bases from V and 1 base from J, with 12 bases between. Per germline, CDR1 KGHSH and CDR2 LQKENI. This CDR3 has 16 amino acids.

This chain joins TRBV11-2 and TRBJ2-3; 11 bases are a match to TRBD2. CDR1 and CDR2 (germline): SGHAT, FQNNGV. V shed 4 bases, J shed 1 base, and the junction held 10 bases outside the gene matches. This CDR3 comprises 18 residues. The CDR3 is CASSSRLAGLLRTDTQYF. The CDR3 DNA sequence: TGTGCCAGCAGCTCTCGACTAGCGGGGCTTCTTCGCACAGATACGCAGTATTTT.

The chain carries TRBV7-8 and TRBJ1-2; D is perhaps TRBD1 (5 bases). The CDR3 runs to 21 residues. V lost 1 base, J lost 0 bases, and 27 bases lay in between. Germline V gene lookup returns CDR1 SGHVS and CDR2 FQNEAQ. In nucleotides, the CDR3 is TGTGCCAGCAGCTTAGGAGTGGGGAGGGTTCGACAGACTAGAGCTAACTATGGCTACACCTTC. Protein: CASSLGVGRVRQTRANYGYTF.

The chain couples TRBV2 to TRBJ1-2; tentatively, D is TRBD1 (5 bases). With 6 bases removed from V and 2 bases from J, the gap between germline ends came to 10 bases. The CDR3 loop spans 13 amino acids. Per germline, CDR1 SNHLY and CDR2 FYNNEI. In DNA form, the CDR3 reads TGTGCCAGCAGAAAGACAGAGAACTATGGCTACACCTTC. The encoded protein is CASRKTENYGYTF.

The chain employs TRBV14 and TRBJ1-2; D is unclear. CDR3 length equals 12 residues. Trimming took 4 bases from V and 2 from J, leaving 5 bases between them. The V gene's germline CDR1 is SGHDN and CDR2 FVKESK. This CDR3 is CASSPTNYGYTF. DNA of the CDR3: TGTGCCAGCAGCCCGACAAACTATGGCTACACCTTC.

The V and J genes are TRBV5-5 and TRBJ1-2, with 7 bases lining up with TRBD1. CDR1 and CDR2 from the germline V gene are SGHKS and YYEKEE (reference sequence). V shed 2 bases and J 4 bases; nucleotides not matched to a gene: 5. This CDR3 has 14 amino acids. The CDR3 nucleotides are TGTGCCAGCAGCTTCCGACAGGGAAGCTATGGCTACACCTTC. It specifies CASSFRQGSYGYTF.

V usage is TRBV30 and J usage is TRBJ1-5; unclear D gene. Germline V gene lookup returns CDR1 GTSNPN and CDR2 SVGIG (reference sequence). The V and J ends lost 0 bases and 6 bases respectively, with 12 bases between them. The CDR3 consists of 14 residues. This chain's CDR3 is CAWSVNVVGQPQHF. The CDR3 coding sequence is TGTGCCTGGAGTGTAAACGTCGTCGGTCAGCCCCAGCATTTT.